This entry lists 24 T cell receptor beta chains sequenced from one sample in a study of blood T cells in healthy people across ages. Through a sample-barcoded 5' primer and a J-beta primer mix, a second PCR was run for roughly 6 to 11 cycles. Using its own MiXCR run on the 5' RACE reads, TCRdb lists one record per CDR3 protein. The sample holds 1.4 million to 1.5 million distinct CDR3 sequences, around 42% seen once. The specimen was blood. The receptors come from a woman between 18 and 29 years old in good health.

The table lists this clonotype with a few counts. The CDR3 loop is CASSPPGLAGGYEQYF. In DNA form, the CDR3 reads TGTGCCAGCTCACCACCCGGGCTAGCGGGGGGTTACGAGCAGTACTTC. The chain employs TRBV18 and TRBJ2-4, with 11 bases that match TRBD2. The J call may be faulty, since TRBJ2-7 better matches the DNA end. Germline CDR1 and CDR2: KGHSH and LQKENI. The CDR3 is 16 amino acids.

The table lists this clonotype with a few counts. V and J are TRBV20-1 and TRBJ2-1, with D unresolved. Germline V gene sequence: CDR1 DFQATT, CDR2 SNEGSKA (reference sequence). Trimming removed 2 bases at V and 0 bases at J, with 11 bases between. The CDR3 length is 15 residues. The CDR3 DNA is TGCAGTGCTAGAAGTTTCCAGAGCTCCTACAATGAGCAGTTCTTC. Residues: CSARSFQSSYNEQFF.

The chain employs TRBV5-1 and TRBJ2-1, with TRBD2 matching over 10 bases. This CDR3 is built from 16 residues. Germline values: CDR1 SGHRS, CDR2 YFSETQ. Germline trimming cut 1 base from V and 7 bases from J; bases unmatched to any gene: 8. CDR3 bases: TGCGCCAGCAGCTTGAAAAGGGGTAGCGGGGGGAATGAGCAGTTCTTC. Its translation is CASSLKRGSGGNEQFF.

This clonotype has just one count. This may be a read error: a much more frequent sequence differs by one nucleotide. The rearrangement uses TRBV20-1 and TRBJ2-1, with D possibly matching TRBD2 (7 bases). Germline V gene lookup returns CDR1 DFQATT and CDR2 SNEGSKA (reference sequence). The ends were cut back, 0 bases at V and 8 bases at J, with 11 bases in the middle. This CDR3 comprises 13 residues. Written as DNA, the CDR3 is TGCAGTGCTAGAGAGCCCGGGGGGCATGAGCAGTTCTTC. Encoded protein: CSAREPGGHEQFF.

As to this clonotype: Possible read error: a much larger clone is one base away. The chain recombines TRBV28 with TRBJ2-3; a possible D gene is TRBD1 (7 bases). This CDR3 spans 14 amino acids. CDR1 is MDHEN and CDR2 is SYDVKM in the germline V gene. The V and J ends lost 5 bases and 6 bases respectively, with 15 bases between them. The CDR3 protein is CASSATGEADTQYF. Here the CDR3 DNA reads TGTGCCAGCAGTGCTACAGGGGAGGCGGATACGCAGTATTTT.

The V gene is TRBV28, the J gene TRBJ2-5; tentative D call: TRBD1 (6 bases). Trimming shortened V by 4 bases and J by 5 bases, and 17 bases separated the two germline ends. The germline CDR1 and CDR2 sequences are MDHEN and SYDVKM. The CDR3 totals 15 residues. The CDR3 DNA sequence: TGTGCCAGCAGTTCCCCGTTTACAGGGAAGGAGACCCAGTACTTC. It encodes CASSSPFTGKETQYF.

Points on this clonotype: The junction departs from the called germline gene at one end, perhaps through a read error. V and J are TRBV11-2 and TRBJ2-3, with TRBD2 matching 8 bases. The CDR3 sequence is 16 residues long. Germline CDR1 and CDR2: SGHAT and FQNNGV. The CDR3 DNA reads as TGTGCCGGCAGGGAAGCGGGGGAATCTAGCACAGATACGCAGTATTTT. Protein product: CAGREAGESSTDTQYF.

The chain uses TRBV15 and TRBJ1-4; D call uncertain. The CDR3 is 14 residues long. CDR1 is LNHNV, CDR2 YYDKDF, per germline (reference sequence). V was cut by 3 bases and J by 5 bases, with 10 bases left in between. The CDR3 region is CATSRSIRNEKLFF. The CDR3, as DNA: TGTGCCACCAGCAGGTCCATCCGGAATGAAAAACTGTTTTTT.

CDR3 loop: CAIRSGVSSYNEQFF. In nucleotides, the CDR3 is TGTGCCATCAGGAGCGGGGTAAGCTCCTACAATGAGCAGTTCTTC. The gene calls are TRBV10-3 and TRBJ2-1; the match to TRBD2 covers 7 bases. The CDR3 totals 15 residues. With V trimmed by 6 bases and J by 0 bases, 5 bases remained unmatched. The germline V gene has CDR1 ENHRY and CDR2 SYGVKD.

The chain carries TRBV20-1 and TRBJ2-7; D unclear. Trimming took 5 bases from V and 0 from J, leaving 14 bases between them. This CDR3 has 14 amino acids. Germline-derived CDR1 and CDR2 are DFQATT and SNEGSKA (reference sequence). The CDR3 region has the DNA TGCAGTGCTCCCCCCCTCCCTTCCTCCTACGAGCAGTACTTC. Encoded protein: CSAPPLPSSYEQYF.

V gene TRBV27 combines with J gene TRBJ2-7; D perhaps matches TRBD1 (6 bases). The CDR3 loop spans 12 amino acids. Germline V CDR1 and CDR2: MNHEY, SMNVEV (reference sequence). Trimming took 5 bases from V and 6 from J, leaving 11 bases between them. The CDR3 sequence is CASSPGTIEQYF. CDR3 nucleotide sequence: TGTGCCAGCAGTCCTGGGACAATCGAGCAGTACTTC.

The V gene is TRBV27, the J gene TRBJ2-4; tentative D call: TRBD1 (6 bases). The DNA end is more similar to TRBJ2-7, so the J call may be wrong. The CDR3 contains 14 residues. CDR1 MNHEY and CDR2 SMNVEV come from the germline V gene (reference sequence). The CDR3 sequence is CASRLTGFFYEQYF. The CDR3 DNA sequence: TGTGCCAGCAGACTGACAGGTTTTTTTTACGAGCAGTACTTC.

The chain combines TRBV27 with TRBJ2-1; tentatively, D is TRBD1 (6 bases). The CDR3 is 14 residues long. Deletions cut 5 bases from V and 5 bases from J, with 13 bases between. CDR1 and CDR2 from the germline V gene are MNHEY and SMNVEV (reference sequence). The CDR3 spells CASSIRTADNEQFF. CDR3 sequence (DNA): TGTGCCAGCAGTATCCGGACAGCGGACAATGAGCAGTTCTTC.

The chain is built from TRBV7-2 and TRBJ2-2, with 8 nucleotides matching TRBD2. The CDR3 spans 18 residues. V trimming: 5 bases; J trimming: 7 bases; junction bases outside the gene matches: 18. Looked up from germline, CDR1 is SGHTA and CDR2 is FQGNSA. The CDR3 loop is CASSRTTRGSGTVGELFF. The CDR3 coding sequence is TGTGCCAGCAGCCGAACGACCAGGGGTAGCGGGACGGTCGGGGAGCTGTTTTTT.

This clonotype turned up a few times. V usage is TRBV14 and J usage is TRBJ2-1; the D is unclear. This CDR3 has 15 amino acids. Trimming took 2 bases from V and 8 from J, leaving 16 bases between them. Germline V gene sequence: CDR1 SGHDN, CDR2 FVKESK. The CDR3 reads CASSQRASPSDEQFF. The CDR3 region has the DNA TGTGCCAGCAGCCAAAGGGCCAGCCCGTCGGATGAGCAGTTCTTC.

This clonotype appeared a few times. The chain joins TRBV20-1 to TRBJ2-1, with D maybe TRBD1 (6 bases). The DNA end is a closer match to TRBJ2-7, so the J assignment may be wrong. Germline lookup yields CDR1 DFQATT and CDR2 SNEGSKA (reference sequence). The CDR3 consists of 12 residues. The CDR3 loop is CSARTGDNEQYF. The CDR3 region has the DNA TGCAGTGCTAGGACAGGAGACAATGAGCAGTACTTC.

This sequence joins TRBV6-2 or TRBV6-3 and TRBJ2-3; D not certain. There are 13 residues in the CDR3. V lost 8 bases and J lost 2, with 11 bases in between. The germline gives CDR1 MNHEY, CDR2 SVGEGT. CDR3 bases: TGTGCCAGCTCGGGCGCCCTCACAGATACGCAGTATTTT. Amino acid sequence: CASSGALTDTQYF.

This clonotype was recorded only once. The rearrangement links TRBV6-1 to TRBJ2-3; 9 bases are a match to TRBD2. Trimming at V came to 3 bases and at J to 1 base, leaving 14 bases not matched to a gene. The germline V gene has CDR1 MNHNS and CDR2 SASEGT. The CDR3 loop spans 19 amino acids. The CDR3 DNA follows: TGTGCCAGCAGTGAGGTGAGCGGGGGGCACACCCTTCGCACAGATACGCAGTATTTT. This codes for CASSEVSGGHTLRTDTQYF.

V usage is TRBV12-3 or TRBV12-4 and J usage is TRBJ2-3, with TRBD2 identical over 9 bases. The V segment lost 5 bases and the J segment 1 base; nucleotides outside the gene matches: 10. This CDR3 is 17 amino acids long. Here the CDR3 reads CASSPHLSSGGTDTQYF. In nucleotides, the CDR3 is TGTGCCAGCAGTCCACACCTTTCTAGCGGGGGCACAGATACGCAGTATTTT.

CDR3 residues: CASWGRGRETQYF. The CDR3, as DNA: TGTGCCTCCTGGGGCAGGGGGCGGGAGACCCAGTACTTC. The chain is built from TRBV6-5 and TRBJ2-5, with TRBD1 matching over 8 bases. Germline-derived CDR1 and CDR2 are MNHEY and SVGAGI. CDR3 length: 13 amino acids. The junction had 10 bases not matched to a gene; V was cut back by 11 bases and J by 5 bases.

The V call is TRBV6-1, the J call TRBJ2-1; 10 positions match TRBD2. CDR1 is MNHNS, CDR2 SASEGT, per germline. V was clipped by 10 bases and J by 8 bases; unmatched bases: 17. The CDR3 contains 16 residues. In DNA, the CDR3 is TGTGCCACACTTCCTGACCTAGCGGGAGAGGTCGATGAGCAGTTCTTC. Translated: CATLPDLAGEVDEQFF.

CDR3 nucleotides: TGCAGCGTTGACGGGCGGGAGAACAACAATGAGCAGTACTTC. Translating gives CSVDGRENNNEQYF. This sequence joins TRBV29-1 and TRBJ2-7; 7 nucleotides agree with TRBD2. The V and J ends lost 3 bases and 7 bases, in that order; junction bases with no gene match: 12. The CDR3 sequence is 14 residues long. CDR1 is SQVTM and CDR2 is ANQGSEA in the germline V gene.

This chain connects TRBV4-1 to TRBJ1-2; tentative D call: TRBD1 (5 bases). Germline values: CDR1 MGHRA, CDR2 YSYEKL. V lost 0 bases to trimming and J lost 7 bases, with 12 bases between them. The CDR3 is made up of 14 amino acids. The CDR3 nucleotides read TGCGCCAGCAGCCAAGATCTGGGACCCTTTGGCTACACCTTC. It encodes CASSQDLGPFGYTF.

This clonotype was counted once. The V gene is TRBV9, the J gene TRBJ2-5; D unclear. Trimming removed 6 bases at V and 7 bases at J, with 22 bases between. The CDR3 consists of 15 residues. Germline V gene data show CDR1 as SGDLS and CDR2 as YYNGEE. CDR3 DNA: TGTGCCAGCATCTGTTGGCGGTCCTCTCGTGGGACCCAGTACTTC. This translates into CASICWRSSRGTQYF. The full variable domain, rest sourced from reference TRBV9 and TRBJ2-5, is DSGVTQTPKHLITATGQRVTLRCSPRSGDLSVYWYQQSLDQGLQFLIQYYNGEERAKGNILERFSAQQFPDLHSELNLSSLELGDSALYFCASICWRSSRGTQYFGPGTRLLVL.